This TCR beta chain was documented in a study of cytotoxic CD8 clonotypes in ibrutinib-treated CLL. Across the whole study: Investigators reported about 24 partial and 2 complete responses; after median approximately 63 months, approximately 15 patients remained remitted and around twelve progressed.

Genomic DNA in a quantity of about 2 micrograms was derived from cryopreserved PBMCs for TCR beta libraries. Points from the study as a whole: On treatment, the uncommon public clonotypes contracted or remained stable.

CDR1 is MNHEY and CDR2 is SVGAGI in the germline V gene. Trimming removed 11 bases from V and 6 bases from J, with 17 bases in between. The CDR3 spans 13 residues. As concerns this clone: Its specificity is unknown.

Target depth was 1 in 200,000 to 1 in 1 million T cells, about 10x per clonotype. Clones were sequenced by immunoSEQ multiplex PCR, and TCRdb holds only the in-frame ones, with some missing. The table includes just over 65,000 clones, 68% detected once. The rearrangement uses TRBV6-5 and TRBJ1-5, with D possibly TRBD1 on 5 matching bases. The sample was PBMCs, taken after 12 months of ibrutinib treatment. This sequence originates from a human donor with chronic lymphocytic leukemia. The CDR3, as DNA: TGTGCCGTCTCGGGGGGTCTAGGTCAGCCCCAGCATTTT. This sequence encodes CAVSGGLGQPQHF.